Each of the 27 T cell receptor beta chains below was sequenced from the same sample in a study of blood T cell repertoires in COVID-19. Libraries were prepared by immunoSEQ multiplex PCR; TCRdb keeps only in-frame clonotypes and omits some of them. The table records more than 200,000 clones, around nine tenths of them present only once. The sample taken for sequencing was PBMCs or T cells enriched from blood (not recorded which). Source of these receptors: a woman aged 45-65 years who had recovered from COVID-19.

The chain couples TRBV3-1 (or the pseudogene TRBV3-2) to TRBJ1-1; possible D gene TRBD1, 5 bases. The CDR3 consists of 16 residues. CDR1 is LGHDT, CDR2 YNNKEL, per germline (reference sequence). V was shortened by 4 bases and J by 5 bases, with 20 bases between the two germline ends. CDR3 sequence reads: CASSPQGVGSGTEAFF. The CDR3 bases are TGTGCCAGCAGCCCTCAAGGGGTGGGGTCCGGGACTGAAGCTTTCTTT.

The J gene is TRBJ2-1, the V gene TRBV11-2; 8 nucleotides match TRBD2. The CDR3 contains 16 residues. Looked up from germline, CDR1 is SGHAT and CDR2 is FQNNGV. V was clipped by 3 bases and J by 0 bases; unmatched bases: 4. The CDR3 here is CASSLTGLGSYNEQFF. The CDR3 coding sequence is TGTGCCAGCAGCTTGACGGGACTAGGCTCCTACAATGAGCAGTTCTTC.

J is TRBJ2-1 and V is TRBV27; TRBD2 matches at 9 bases. Germline V gene data show CDR1 as MNHEY and CDR2 as SMNVEV (reference sequence). Unmatched junction bases numbered 10, after V lost 6 bases and J lost 7 bases. The CDR3 sequence is 15 residues long. CDR3 DNA: TGTGCCAGCAGGGCCGGGACTAGCCCCTTGAATGAGCAGTTCTTC. Amino acid sequence: CASRAGTSPLNEQFF.

The V call is TRBV15, the J call TRBJ1-4; D gene uncertain. The germline V gene has CDR1 LNHNV and CDR2 YYDKDF (reference sequence). The germline V and J ends were trimmed by 0 bases and 0 bases, with 8 bases remaining between them. The CDR3 consists of 16 residues. This CDR3 is CATSRDGRSTNEKLFF. The CDR3 region has the DNA TGTGCCACCAGCAGAGATGGCAGGTCAACTAATGAAAAACTGTTTTTT.

The J gene is TRBJ2-7, the V gene TRBV28; TRBD2 agrees at 8 bases. V was pared by 6 bases and J by 0 bases, with 10 bases of the junction left unmatched. Germline lookup yields CDR1 MDHEN and CDR2 SYDVKM. This CDR3 is built from 16 residues. The CDR3 region is CASRAGGPSSSYEQYF. DNA of the CDR3: TGTGCCAGCAGGGCGGGAGGCCCTTCTAGCTCCTACGAGCAGTACTTC. Filled out from reference TRBV28 and TRBJ2-7, the complete variable domain reads DVKVTQSSRYLVKRTGEKVFLECVQDMDHENMFWYRQDPGLGLRLIYFSYDVKMKEKGDIPEGYSVSREKKERFSLILESASTNQTSMYLCASRAGGPSSSYEQYFGPGTRLTVT.

J is TRBJ2-1 and V is TRBV11-2, with TRBD2 matching over 11 bases. Losses at the gene ends were 5 bases for V and 7 bases for J; bases not matched to a gene: 10. The CDR3 length is 16 residues. Germline V gene lookup returns CDR1 SGHAT and CDR2 FQNNGV. The CDR3 here is CASSTYLAGGRNEQFF. CDR3 nucleotides: TGTGCCAGCAGCACCTATCTAGCGGGAGGAAGAAATGAGCAGTTCTTC.

The table lists this clone with a count of one. The V and J genes are TRBV5-4 and TRBJ1-2; D gene uncertain. The germline CDR1 and CDR2 sequences are SGHNT and YYREEE (reference sequence). This CDR3 is 15 amino acids long. The V end lost 4 bases, the J end lost 2 bases, and 15 bases lay between the germline ends. In nucleotides, the CDR3 is TGTGCCAGCAGCCCGCCCGGGTCCGGGAACTATGGCTACACCTTC. Translating it yields CASSPPGSGNYGYTF.

This clone was detected once. The rearrangement joins TRBV2 to TRBJ2-3; 7 bases line up with TRBD2. The CDR3 extends over 18 amino acids. CDR1 and CDR2 from the germline V gene are SNHLY and FYNNEI. The V segment lost 2 bases and the J segment 0 bases; nucleotides outside the gene matches: 11. CDR3 DNA: TGTGCCAGCAGTGAAAGGCCTAGCGGTATTACTAGCACAGATACGCAGTATTTT. It encodes CASSERPSGITSTDTQYF.

The chain uses TRBV6-5 and TRBJ2-7; TRBD2 matches 8 bases. There are 14 residues in the CDR3. Germline CDR1 and CDR2: MNHEY and SVGAGI. The junction had 6 bases not matched to a gene; V was cut back by 6 bases and J by 2 bases. The CDR3, as DNA: TGTGCCAGCAGCTCCGGGACTAGAACCTACGAGCAGTACTTC. Its translation: CASSSGTRTYEQYF.

This clone appeared a few times. V usage is TRBV5-4 and J usage is TRBJ2-2; D is unresolved. CDR3 length: 15 residues. Trimming took 4 bases from V and 1 from J, leaving 11 bases between them. Germline loops: CDR1 SGHNT, CDR2 YYREEE (reference sequence). CDR3 DNA: TGTGCCAGCAGCCGCACCGAACTGAACACCGGGGAGCTGTTTTTT. Translated: CASSRTELNTGELFF.

This clone was counted a single time. V and J are TRBV30 and TRBJ2-6; D not resolved. This CDR3 comprises 13 residues. V lost 2 bases and J 1 base, leaving 3 bases between the germline ends. Germline V gene lookup returns CDR1 GTSNPN and CDR2 SVGIG (reference sequence). The DNA of the CDR3 is TGTGCCTGGAGTCTTTCTGGGGCCAACGTCCTGACTTTC. Translation: CAWSLSGANVLTF.

For the CDR3, the DNA is TGCGCCAGCAGCCCGGACAGTTCTAACTATGGCTACACCTTC. Its protein product is CASSPDSSNYGYTF. This chain uses TRBV5-1 with TRBJ1-2, with a tentative D call TRBD1 (6 bases). From germline, CDR1 is SGHRS and CDR2 YFSETQ. Trimming took 4 bases from V and 0 from J, leaving 10 bases between them. There are 14 residues in the CDR3.

The chain joins TRBV3-1 (or the pseudogene TRBV3-2) to TRBJ2-3; D is possibly TRBD1 (6 bases). V lost 4 bases to trimming and J lost 2 bases, with 19 bases between them. This CDR3 is 17 amino acids long. CDR1 and CDR2 (germline): LGHDT, YNNKEL (reference sequence). The CDR3 DNA follows: TGTGCCAGCAGCCCATACACAGGGCCTCCCTTCACAGATACGCAGTATTTT. This sequence encodes CASSPYTGPPFTDTQYF.

The chain joins TRBV7-3 to TRBJ2-1; 9 nucleotides align to TRBD2. There are 16 residues in the CDR3. Trimming cost V 5 bases and J 7 bases; bases outside gene matches: 12. CDR1 SGHTA and CDR2 FQGTGA come from the germline V gene. The CDR3 region is CASSAETSGNPNEQFF. For the CDR3, the DNA is TGTGCCAGCAGCGCCGAGACTAGCGGAAACCCAAATGAGCAGTTCTTC.

V gene TRBV9 combines with J gene TRBJ2-3; 9 positions match TRBD2. The CDR3 has 16 residues. V trimming: 3 bases; J trimming: 0 bases; junction bases outside the gene matches: 5. Germline V lookup: CDR1 SGDLS, CDR2 YYNGEE. The CDR3 loop reads CASSEGTSISTDTQYF. The CDR3 DNA reads TGTGCCAGCAGCGAGGGGACTAGCATAAGCACAGATACGCAGTATTTT.

This chain connects TRBV6-5 to TRBJ1-2; D unclear. Trimming took off 6 bases at V and 8 bases at J, with 19 bases between the two ends. Germline V gene lookup returns CDR1 MNHEY and CDR2 SVGAGI. The CDR3 is 14 amino acids. For the CDR3, the DNA is TGTGCCAGCAGCCTCTCCGGCGCCCCGGGGGGCTACACCTTC. This sequence encodes CASSLSGAPGGYTF.

This clone was recorded only once. The gene calls are TRBV3-1 (or the pseudogene TRBV3-2) and TRBJ1-1; 8 bases fit TRBD1. The ends lost 5 bases at V and 0 bases at J; junction bases unmatched: 2. CDR1 is LGHDT and CDR2 is YNNKEL in the germline V gene (reference sequence). The CDR3 contains 14 residues. CDR3: CASSNRGLNTEAFF. For the CDR3, the DNA is TGTGCCAGCAGCAACAGGGGGTTGAACACTGAAGCTTTCTTT.

V gene TRBV4-1 combines with J gene TRBJ1-5; D ambiguous. CDR3 length: 14 amino acids. Germline CDR1 reads MGHRA; CDR2 reads YSYEKL. V lost 4 bases and J lost 4, with 11 bases in between. The CDR3: CASSLSGPNQPQHF. CDR3 bases: TGCGCCAGCAGCCTATCTGGCCCTAATCAGCCCCAGCATTTT.

This clone appeared once. This chain joins TRBV12-3 or TRBV12-4 and TRBJ2-1; TRBD2 matches at 11 bases. The CDR3 extends over 13 amino acids. V gave up 7 bases and J gave up 7 bases; unmatched junction bases: 3. DNA for the CDR3: TGTGCCAGCACCTCTAGCGGGAGGAATGAGCAGTTCTTC. Translated: CASTSSGRNEQFF.

The V gene is TRBV6-5, the J gene TRBJ1-2; D perhaps matches TRBD1 (6 bases). Trimming removed 6 bases from V and 8 bases from J, with 13 bases in between. The CDR3 runs 12 residues. CDR1 is MNHEY, CDR2 SVGAGI, per germline. In DNA, the CDR3 is TGTGCCAGCAGGCAAGAAGGGGGAGGCTACACCTTC. Protein sequence: CASRQEGGGYTF.

This sequence joins TRBV9 and TRBJ1-1, with D perhaps matching TRBD1 (5 bases). Trimming took 2 bases from V and 2 from J, leaving 10 bases between them. Germline CDR1 reads SGDLS; CDR2 reads YYNGEE. This CDR3 region has 14 residues. CDR3 residues: CASSVTGSNTEAFF. CDR3 bases: TGTGCCAGCAGCGTTACAGGCTCCAACACTGAAGCTTTCTTT.

A single count supports this clone. This rearrangement joins TRBV9 to TRBJ2-6; no definite D call. V lost 3 bases and J 3 bases, leaving 7 bases between the germline ends. Looked up from germline, CDR1 is SGDLS and CDR2 is YYNGEE. CDR3 length: 14 amino acids. The CDR3 DNA reads as TGTGCCAGCAGCGCCCCGGTTGGGGCCAACGTCCTGACTTTC. Amino acid sequence: CASSAPVGANVLTF.

The chain uses TRBV28 and TRBJ1-3, with a possible D match to TRBD1 (6 bases). V lost 8 bases and J lost 1, with 15 bases in between. Germline V lookup: CDR1 MDHEN, CDR2 SYDVKM. The CDR3 covers 15 residues. The DNA for the CDR3 is TGTGCCAGCGGCTTACAGGGTAGTTCTGGAAACACCATATATTTT. As protein: CASGLQGSSGNTIYF.

V gene TRBV30 combines with J gene TRBJ2-7; D unresolved. The CDR3 is made up of 11 amino acids. The V end was cut by 4 bases, the J end by 5 bases, with 9 bases between. Germline-derived CDR1 and CDR2 are GTSNPN and SVGIG (reference sequence). The CDR3 spells CAWNTKDEQYF. The CDR3 coding sequence is TGTGCCTGGAATACAAAAGACGAGCAGTACTTC.

The chain is built from TRBV4-2 and TRBJ2-1; 8 positions match TRBD2. Germline CDR1 reads LGHNA; CDR2 reads YNFKEQ. This CDR3 spans 16 amino acids. J lost 8 bases, V lost 1 base, and 10 bases had no gene match. This CDR3 is CASSQVVSGGPDEQFF. The DNA of the CDR3 is TGTGCCAGCAGCCAAGTTGTCTCGGGAGGGCCGGATGAGCAGTTCTTC.

A single count supports this clone. The chain is built from TRBV5-1 and TRBJ1-1; possibly TRBD1 for D (5 bases). Trimming cost V 2 bases and J 1 base, with 6 bases left between them. The CDR3 covers 13 residues. Germline CDR1 is SGHRS and CDR2 is YFSETQ. CDR3 sequence reads: CASSLRGNTEAFF. The CDR3 region has the DNA TGCGCCAGCAGCTTAAGGGGGAACACTGAAGCTTTCTTT.

This sequence joins TRBV7-3 and TRBJ2-6; a possible D gene is TRBD2 (5 bases). The CDR3 length is 15 residues. The V gene lost 1 base and the J gene lost 4 bases, with 8 bases spanning the gap. Germline V CDR1 and CDR2: SGHTA, FQGTGA. The CDR3 coding sequence is TGTGCCAGCAGCTTAAGAGGGTCCGGGGCCAACGTCCTGACTTTC. Translated, it gives CASSLRGSGANVLTF. The full variable domain, with the rest looked up from reference TRBV7-3 and TRBJ2-6, is GAGVSQTPSNKVTEKGKYVELRCDPISGHTALYWYRQSLGQGPEFLIYFQGTGAADDSGLPNDRFFAVRPEGSVSTLKIQRTERGDSAVYLCASSLRGSGANVLTFGAGSRLTVL.